Shown below are 31 T cell receptor beta chains from a single sample sequenced in a study of blood T cell repertoires in COVID-19 (dated by TCRdb to 2020 to 2021). Libraries were constructed by the immunoSEQ multiplex PCR assay. The table was pulled from immuneACCESS by TCRdb, which kept in-frame rearrangements only. Such tables lose some clones; where checked, under half of the loss comes from unresolved V genes, and the rest has no known cause. The sample yields 80,000 to 100,000 clones; approximately 86% were counted once. The ten largest account for approximately 11% of the sample. Material: peripheral blood. The receptors were gathered from a man between 65 and 80 years old with active or convalescent COVID-19.

The sample holds a few counts of this clone. The J gene is TRBJ2-7, the V gene TRBV6-2 or TRBV6-3, with D maybe TRBD2 (5 bases). Trimming took 5 bases from V and 3 from J, leaving 11 bases between them. CDR1 and CDR2 from the germline V gene are MNHEY and SVGEGT. This CDR3 has 13 amino acids. In nucleotides, the CDR3 is TGTGCCAGCAGTATGGCTAGCTTCTACGAGCAGTACTTC. Translated, it gives CASSMASFYEQYF.

V gene TRBV6-6 combines with J gene TRBJ1-1, with a weak D call TRBD1 (5 bases). The germline V and J ends were trimmed by 6 bases and 11 bases, with 16 bases remaining between them. This CDR3 has 12 residues. Germline V gene data show CDR1 as MNHNY and CDR2 as SVGAGI (reference sequence). CDR3 sequence: CASSEQVSFAFF. The CDR3 DNA follows: TGTGCCAGCAGCGAACAGGTCTCGTTTGCTTTCTTT.

As for this clone: The identical CDR3 is also encoded by other nucleotide sequences in the sample. This rearrangement joins TRBV15 to TRBJ1-5; 7 positions agree with TRBD1. After removal of 3 bases from V and 4 bases from J, the junction contained 6 bases not matched to a gene. The CDR3 runs to 15 residues. The germline CDR1 and CDR2 sequences are LNHNV and YYDKDF (reference sequence). The CDR3 here is CATSRTGTGNQPQHF. In DNA form, the CDR3 reads TGTGCCACCAGCAGGACAGGGACGGGAAATCAGCCCCAGCATTTT. Variable domain in full (rest from reference TRBV15 and TRBJ1-5): DAMVIQNPRYQVTQFGKPVTLSCSQTLNHNVMYWYQQKSSQAPKLLFHYYDKDFNNEADTPDNFQSRRPNTSFCFLDIRSPGLGDTAMYLCATSRTGTGNQPQHFGDGTRLSIL.

This chain uses TRBV3-1 (or the pseudogene TRBV3-2) with TRBJ2-5, with D perhaps matching TRBD1 (5 bases). Germline loops: CDR1 LGHDT, CDR2 YNNKEL (reference sequence). Trimming removed 5 bases from V and 2 bases from J, with 9 bases in between. There are 13 residues in the CDR3. As DNA, the CDR3 is TGTGCCAGCAGCAGGGGCGGTCAAGAGACCCAGTACTTC. Its protein product is CASSRGGQETQYF.

The chain recombines TRBV11-2 with TRBJ2-5; 10 nucleotides align to TRBD2. The CDR3 spans 16 residues. The V gene end was trimmed by 5 bases and the J gene end by 1 base; junction bases not matched to a gene: 7. Germline V gene data show CDR1 as SGHAT and CDR2 as FQNNGV. CDR3 in DNA: TGTGCCAGCAGCCCCGCACTAGCGGGGCGCCAAGAGACCCAGTACTTC. Translated, it gives CASSPALAGRQETQYF.

The chain uses TRBV12-3 or TRBV12-4 and TRBJ1-2; D perhaps matches TRBD1 (5 bases). The CDR3 contains 13 residues. The germline V and J ends were trimmed by 3 bases and 7 bases, with 12 bases remaining between them. The CDR3 is CASSFQGISGYTF. CDR3 DNA: TGTGCCAGCAGTTTTCAGGGAATCTCTGGCTACACCTTC.

The chain is built from TRBV7-9 and TRBJ1-2; no firm D call. This CDR3 region has 14 residues. Deletions cut 0 bases from V and 6 bases from J, with 11 bases between. Looked up from germline, CDR1 is SEHNR and CDR2 is FQNEAQ (reference sequence). The CDR3 loop reads CASSLASLRDGYTF. CDR3 nucleotide sequence: TGTGCCAGCAGCTTAGCATCCTTACGGGATGGCTACACCTTC.

This chain uses TRBV30 with TRBJ2-3; D uncertain. The CDR3 totals 13 residues. Looked up from germline, CDR1 is GTSNPN and CDR2 is SVGIG (reference sequence). V was pared by 3 bases and J by 1 base, with 8 bases between. CDR3 residues: CAWRAPGTDTQYF. The DNA for the CDR3 is TGTGCCTGGAGAGCCCCTGGCACAGATACGCAGTATTTT.

This clone was detected only a few times. This chain links TRBV14 with TRBJ1-5, with D unresolved. The CDR3 has 13 amino acids. Germline CDR1 is SGHDN and CDR2 is FVKESK. Trimming left V 3 bases short and J 7 bases short, with 10 bases between. For the CDR3, the DNA is TGTGCCAGCAGCCAGTACGGAGGGCAGCCCCAGCATTTT. It encodes CASSQYGGQPQHF.

The rearrangement links TRBV6-5 to TRBJ1-5; D gene uncertain. The germline V and J ends were trimmed by 7 bases and 4 bases, with 17 bases remaining between them. CDR1 is MNHEY, CDR2 SVGAGI, per germline. The CDR3 has 15 amino acids. The DNA of the CDR3 is TGTGCCAGCAAACCGTATTCCCTAGAAAATCAGCCCCAGCATTTT. Amino acids: CASKPYSLENQPQHF.

This clone has a single count. V usage is TRBV6-4 and J usage is TRBJ1-2, with 7 bases aligning to TRBD1. V was pared by 2 bases and J by 8 bases, with 8 bases of the junction left unmatched. The CDR3 length is 14 residues. From germline, CDR1 is MRHNA and CDR2 SNTAGT. The CDR3 DNA sequence: TGTGCCAGCAGTGACGCAAGACAGGGTGGAGGCTACACCTTC. It codes for CASSDARQGGGYTF.

The J gene is TRBJ1-6, the V gene TRBV27, with TRBD1 matching 9 bases. The CDR3 has 18 amino acids. V gave up 3 bases and J gave up 9 bases; unmatched junction bases: 15. Germline lookup yields CDR1 MNHEY and CDR2 SMNVEV (reference sequence). CDR3 sequence (DNA): TGTGCCAGCAGTTTTCTTGCCATCCCCGGGACAGGGATTTCACCCCTCCACTTT. The encoded protein is CASSFLAIPGTGISPLHF.

This clone was detected a few times. The rearrangement uses TRBV14 and TRBJ2-1, with TRBD2 matching over 7 bases. The CDR3 totals 16 residues. The germline V gene has CDR1 SGHDN and CDR2 FVKESK. The junction had 3 bases not matched to a gene; V was cut back by 0 bases and J by 1 base. CDR3 bases: TGTGCCAGCAGCCAAGAGGGGGAGGGGTCCTACAATGAGCAGTTCTTC. It yields the protein CASSQEGEGSYNEQFF.

The genes are TRBV7-2 and TRBJ1-2; 7 bases are a match to TRBD1. Germline V gives CDR1 SGHTA, CDR2 FQGNSA. V lost 3 bases and J lost 4; bases outside the gene matches: 8. CDR3 length: 15 residues. The CDR3 DNA sequence: TGTGCCAGCAGCTTCACCCCAGGGGGAGGCTATGGCTACACCTTC. It is translated as CASSFTPGGGYGYTF.

The sample holds a few counts of this clone. The chain employs TRBV12-5 and TRBJ1-6; D is unclear. The ends were cut back, 1 base at V and 7 bases at J, with 5 bases in the middle. The germline V gene has CDR1 LGHNT and CDR2 FRNRAP. This CDR3 region has 13 residues. In nucleotides, the CDR3 is TGTGCTAGTGGTTTGGGTCAGAATTCACCCCTCCACTTT. Protein product: CASGLGQNSPLHF.

The chain combines TRBV9 with TRBJ2-7; maybe TRBD2 (5 bases). The CDR3 has 13 amino acids. CDR1 is SGDLS and CDR2 is YYNGEE in the germline V gene. The V end lost 4 bases, the J end lost 7 bases, and 15 bases lay between the germline ends. CDR3 coding DNA: TGTGCCAGCAGCTCAGGAGGAGAGATGGAGCAGTACTTC. Its protein product is CASSSGGEMEQYF.

V is TRBV28 and J is TRBJ1-1; D remains ambiguous. V was pared by 3 bases and J by 12 bases, with 8 bases between. Germline CDR1 reads MDHEN; CDR2 reads SYDVKM. The CDR3 length is 10 residues. CDR3 amino acids: CASSLRVTFF. The CDR3 region has the DNA TGTGCCAGCAGTTTGAGGGTCACTTTCTTT. Full variable domain (missing parts from reference TRBV28 and TRBJ1-1): DVKVTQSSRYLVKRTGEKVFLECVQDMDHENMFWYRQDPGLGLRLIYFSYDVKMKEKGDIPEGYSVSREKKERFSLILESASTNQTSMYLCASSLRVTFFGQGTRLTVV.

This rearrangement joins TRBV19 to TRBJ1-5, with 8 bases aligning to TRBD1. The CDR3 consists of 14 residues. CDR1 LNHDA and CDR2 SQIVND come from the germline V gene (reference sequence). Germline trimming cut 5 bases from V and 3 bases from J; bases unmatched to any gene: 3. The CDR3 loop reads CASSWTGSNQPQHF. In nucleotides, the CDR3 is TGTGCCAGTAGTTGGACAGGGTCCAATCAGCCCCAGCATTTT.

The chain joins TRBV10-3 to TRBJ2-7, with 8 bases matching TRBD1. This CDR3 is 13 amino acids long. The V segment lost 10 bases and the J segment 5 bases; nucleotides outside the gene matches: 10. Germline V lookup: CDR1 ENHRY, CDR2 SYGVKD. DNA of the CDR3: TGTGCCACTCGGGGGACAGGCGGACACGAGCAGTACTTC. It encodes CATRGTGGHEQYF.

This clone was observed a few times. The chain couples TRBV7-9 to TRBJ2-1, with 10 positions matching TRBD2. V shed 5 bases and J 4 bases; nucleotides not matched to a gene: 5. Looked up from germline, CDR1 is SEHNR and CDR2 is FQNEAQ (reference sequence). This CDR3 is built from 15 residues. The CDR3 loop reads CASSESGGGYNEQFF. The CDR3 region has the DNA TGTGCCAGCAGCGAAAGCGGGGGGGGTTACAATGAGCAGTTCTTC.

This chain links TRBV5-1 with TRBJ2-7; 7 bases agree with TRBD1. The CDR3 runs 13 residues. V lost 0 bases, J lost 7 bases, and 4 bases stayed unmatched. The germline V gene encodes CDR1 SGHRS and CDR2 YFSETQ. CDR3 nucleotide sequence: TGCGCCAGCAGCTTGGCGACAGGGTGGGAGCAGTACTTC. Translating gives CASSLATGWEQYF.

V gene TRBV6-5 combines with J gene TRBJ2-7; TRBD1 is a possible D gene (6 bases). V lost 11 bases and J 2 bases, leaving 16 bases between the germline ends. In germline, CDR1 is MNHEY, CDR2 SVGAGI. The CDR3 extends over 13 amino acids. Here the CDR3 reads CALAKTGTYEQYF. The CDR3 DNA is TGTGCCCTCGCTAAGACAGGCACCTACGAGCAGTACTTC.

This chain links TRBV10-3 with TRBJ1-1; no clear D gene. Looked up from germline, CDR1 is ENHRY and CDR2 is SYGVKD. The CDR3 sequence is 13 residues long. V lost 10 bases, J lost 1 base, and 13 bases lay in between. This chain's CDR3 is CASLREENTEAFF. The DNA of the CDR3 is TGTGCCAGCTTAAGGGAGGAGAACACTGAAGCTTTCTTT.

The CDR3 protein is CASSQSRRVWEDTQYF. The CDR3, as DNA: TGTGCCAGCAGCCAATCCCGGCGGGTCTGGGAGGATACGCAGTATTTT. V usage is TRBV3-1 (or the pseudogene TRBV3-2) and J usage is TRBJ2-3; TRBD2 is a possible D gene (5 bases). The germline CDR1 and CDR2 sequences are LGHDT and YNNKEL (reference sequence). Trimming removed 2 bases from V and 6 bases from J, with 18 bases in between. CDR3 length equals 16 residues.

The J gene is TRBJ2-7, the V gene TRBV6-1; D might be TRBD1 (6 bases). The germline V gene has CDR1 MNHNS and CDR2 SASEGT. Trimming removed 1 base from V and 3 bases from J, with 7 bases in between. CDR3 length equals 13 residues. Here the CDR3 DNA reads TGTGCCAGCAGTGAAGTGACAGGCTACGAGCAGTACTTC. Translating it yields CASSEVTGYEQYF.

V gene TRBV19 combines with J gene TRBJ2-7; possible D gene TRBD1, 6 bases. The CDR3 contains 14 residues. The V gene lost 4 bases and the J gene lost 0 bases, with 10 bases spanning the gap. The germline V gene has CDR1 LNHDA and CDR2 SQIVND (reference sequence). In DNA form, the CDR3 reads TGTGCCAGTAGTAACACAGGGAACTCCTACGAGCAGTACTTC. This sequence encodes CASSNTGNSYEQYF.

The chain joins TRBV30 to TRBJ2-7; TRBD1 matches 7 bases. The CDR3 contains 12 residues. Germline assignment: CDR1 GTSNPN and CDR2 SVGIG (reference sequence). V lost 5 bases to trimming and J lost 6 bases; unmatched junction nucleotides: 7. DNA of the CDR3: TGTGCCTGGGGCACAGGGGCGGGCGAGCAGTACTTC. It specifies CAWGTGAGEQYF.

The chain is built from TRBV29-1 and TRBJ2-3; 8 positions match TRBD1. The V segment lost 7 bases and the J segment 4 bases; nucleotides outside the gene matches: 7. From germline, CDR1 is SQVTM and CDR2 ANQGSEA. The CDR3 totals 13 residues. CDR3 DNA sequence: TGCAGCGATGGGACAGGAAGGTCAGATACGCAGTATTTT. The encoded protein is CSDGTGRSDTQYF.

In its sample, this clone was seen once. This chain links TRBV4-1 with TRBJ1-2; D is uncertain. Germline CDR1 MGHRA, CDR2 YSYEKL. V was clipped by 0 bases and J by 6 bases, with 14 bases between them. This CDR3 is built from 15 residues. The CDR3 here is CASSQEHSPGHGYTF. In DNA, the CDR3 is TGCGCCAGCAGCCAAGAGCACAGCCCTGGGCATGGCTACACCTTC.

The chain joins TRBV2 to TRBJ1-2, with 8 bases fitting TRBD1. The CDR3 contains 15 residues. CDR1 is SNHLY, CDR2 FYNNEI, per germline. The junction had 10 bases not matched to a gene; V was cut back by 4 bases and J by 6 bases. Written as DNA, the CDR3 is TGTGCCAGCAGTGCCCGACAGGGGATACTGGATGGCTACACCTTC. It is translated as CASSARQGILDGYTF.

The chain employs TRBV6-5 and TRBJ1-6; D unclear. Deletions cut 6 bases from V and 3 bases from J, with 12 bases between. CDR1 MNHEY and CDR2 SVGAGI come from the germline V gene. The CDR3 contains 15 residues. The CDR3 sequence is CASRDERIYNSPLHF. CDR3 bases: TGTGCCAGCAGAGACGAGCGTATCTATAATTCACCCCTCCACTTT.